The entry that follows covers one TCR beta chain sequence. What it recognizes is unknown. This record comes from a study of T cell responses to AZD1222 COVID-19 vaccine. TCRdb keeps only in-frame clones here, not all; method: immunoSEQ multiplex PCR. The table includes approximately 100,000 clones, roughly nine tenths detected once. Findings of the study overall: Repertoire collection took place solely once the T cell response had peaked. Unmutated variant regions are reportedly targeted by nearly half of spike-specific TCRs.

This CDR3 region has 14 residues. V gave up 1 base and J gave up 2 bases, with 7 bases separating them. The germline gives CDR1 SGHRS, CDR2 YFSETQ. The sequence came from an adult in good health. Material: peripheral blood, obtained on day 0 of AZD1222 vaccination. The chain has TRBV5-1 and TRBJ1-3; TRBD1 is a possible D gene (5 bases). CDR3 region: CASSLRGPGNTIYF. The CDR3 bases are TGCGCCAGCAGCTTGAGGGGACCTGGAAACACCATATATTTT.